Below are 8 T cell receptor beta chains sequenced from a single sample in a study of PD-1 blockade in classical Hodgkin lymphoma. Time point noted: cycle 4 day 1 (C4D1), after around six weeks of nivolumab. Each and every patient relapsed after autologous stem cell transplantation, and patients got differing brentuximab vedotin exposure. Thawed PBMCs were the source of CD4+ T cells, purified by magnetic negative selection. Sequencing was performed with immunoSEQ multiplex PCR; in TCRdb, only in-frame clones are kept and a portion is missing. This sample yields 32,000 or so clones, of which around 90% are seen a single time; 0.25% to 0.35% belongs to the top ten. The sequencing used CD4+ T cells from blood, collected before the fourth cycle of nivolumab. The source is a human donor with classical Hodgkin lymphoma.

V gene TRBV28 combines with J gene TRBJ2-7; the D is unclear. The germline CDR1 and CDR2 sequences are MDHEN and SYDVKM. V was pared by 6 bases and J by 6 bases, with 6 bases between. This CDR3 comprises 10 residues. CDR3 DNA sequence: TGTGCCAGCAGCGGTTCCGAGCAGTACTTC. Translation: CASSGSEQYF.

This chain uses TRBV28 with TRBJ1-3, with TRBD1 matching 10 bases. CDR1 and CDR2 (germline): MDHEN, SYDVKM. The length of the CDR3 is 14 residues. V lost 8 bases to trimming and J lost 5 bases; unmatched junction nucleotides: 6. The CDR3 DNA is TGTGCCAGCGGGGACAGGGGAGTTAGAAACACCATATATTTT. Translating gives CASGDRGVRNTIYF.

This rearrangement joins TRBV30 to TRBJ2-3; perhaps TRBD1 as D (6 bases). The germline V gene encodes CDR1 GTSNPN and CDR2 SVGIG (reference sequence). This CDR3 has 15 residues. With 0 bases removed from V and 5 bases from J, the gap between germline ends came to 15 bases. The CDR3 loop is CAWSVSWGQGDTQYF. Written as DNA, the CDR3 is TGTGCCTGGAGTGTAAGTTGGGGGCAGGGAGATACGCAGTATTTT.

The chain combines TRBV19 with TRBJ1-2, with unresolved D. Trimming removed 1 base from V and 8 bases from J, with 11 bases in between. The CDR3 has 13 amino acids. Germline CDR1 reads LNHDA; CDR2 reads SQIVND (reference sequence). The CDR3 DNA reads as TGTGCCAGTAGTATAGCCGGGATTGAGGGCTACACCTTC. Translation gives CASSIAGIEGYTF. Full variable domain (outside the CDR3, taken from reference TRBV19 and TRBJ1-2): DGGITQSPKYLFRKEGQNVTLSCEQNLNHDAMYWYRQDPGQGLRLIYYSQIVNDFQKGDIAEGYSVSREKKESFPLTVTSAQKNPTAFYLCASSIAGIEGYTFGSGTRLTVV.

This clone has just one count. The rearrangement uses TRBV29-1 and TRBJ2-4; D remains ambiguous. Trimming removed 3 bases at V and 11 bases at J, with 11 bases between. Germline values: CDR1 SQVTM, CDR2 ANQGSEA. The CDR3 extends over 11 amino acids. The CDR3 protein is CSVEMGSVQYF. The CDR3 DNA is TGCAGCGTTGAGATGGGGTCGGTTCAGTACTTC. The variable domain in full, with the rest retrieved from reference TRBV29-1 and TRBJ2-4, is SAVISQKPSRDICQRGTSLTIQCQVDSQVTMMFWYRQQPGQSLTLIATANQGSEATYESGFVIDKFPISRPNLTFSTLTVSNMSPEDSSIYLCSVEMGSVQYFGAGTRLSVL.

Here the CDR3 DNA reads TGCGCCAGCAGCTTGGCACATACAGGGACCGGCACAGATACGCAGTATTTT. Translated: CASSLAHTGTGTDTQYF. The genes are TRBV5-1 and TRBJ2-3; possibly TRBD1 for D (6 bases). The V end lost 0 bases, the J end lost 1 base, and 15 bases lay between the germline ends. The CDR3 consists of 17 residues. Germline CDR1 and CDR2: SGHRS and YFSETQ.

V and J are TRBV5-4 and TRBJ1-2, with D perhaps matching TRBD1 (6 bases). Trimming pared 3 bases from V and 3 bases from J, leaving 15 bases between. Germline V lookup: CDR1 SGHNT, CDR2 YYREEE (reference sequence). This CDR3 is 15 amino acids long. As DNA, the CDR3 is TGTGCCAGCAGCTCAAAGGTTGCAGGGGACTATGGCTACACCTTC. Translation: CASSSKVAGDYGYTF.

This sequence joins TRBV7-8 and TRBJ1-5; TRBD1 agrees at 9 bases. Germline CDR1 is SGHVS and CDR2 is FQNEAQ. The CDR3 consists of 17 residues. Losses at the gene ends were 3 bases for V and 7 bases for J; bases not matched to a gene: 13. The CDR3 sequence: CASSFRTGASPGQPQHF. The DNA for the CDR3 is TGTGCCAGCAGCTTCCGGACAGGGGCCTCCCCCGGGCAGCCCCAGCATTTT.